This T cell receptor beta chain was captured by sequencing in a study of neoadjuvant anti-PD-1 for oral cavity cancer. Whole-study context: Patients without progression received a fourth nivolumab dose around day 43, then surgical resection on days 50-56. Study outcomes and limitations: Non-responders to neoadjuvant nivolumab had significantly more clonal PBMC T cells than responders.

Comment on this clone: Its antigen is as yet unknown.

Repertoires were generated with immunoSEQ multiplex PCR, while TCRdb's copy carries only in-frame clones and drops some. The table has about 80,000 clones, under 90% seen once. From germline, CDR1 is MNHEY and CDR2 SMNVEV (reference sequence). CDR3 size: 16 residues. V was pared by 4 bases and J by 11 bases, with 11 bases of the junction left unmatched. The source was PBMCs, collected before nivolumab (anti-PD-1) treatment. The sequence was obtained from a person aged 40 to 85 with oral cavity squamous cell carcinoma. The chain couples TRBV27 to TRBJ2-3; 14 bases map to TRBD2. DNA of the CDR3: TGTGCCAGCAGTTCCCGACTAGCGGGAGGGACCTTGGGGCAGTATTTT. Its protein product is CASSSRLAGGTLGQYF.